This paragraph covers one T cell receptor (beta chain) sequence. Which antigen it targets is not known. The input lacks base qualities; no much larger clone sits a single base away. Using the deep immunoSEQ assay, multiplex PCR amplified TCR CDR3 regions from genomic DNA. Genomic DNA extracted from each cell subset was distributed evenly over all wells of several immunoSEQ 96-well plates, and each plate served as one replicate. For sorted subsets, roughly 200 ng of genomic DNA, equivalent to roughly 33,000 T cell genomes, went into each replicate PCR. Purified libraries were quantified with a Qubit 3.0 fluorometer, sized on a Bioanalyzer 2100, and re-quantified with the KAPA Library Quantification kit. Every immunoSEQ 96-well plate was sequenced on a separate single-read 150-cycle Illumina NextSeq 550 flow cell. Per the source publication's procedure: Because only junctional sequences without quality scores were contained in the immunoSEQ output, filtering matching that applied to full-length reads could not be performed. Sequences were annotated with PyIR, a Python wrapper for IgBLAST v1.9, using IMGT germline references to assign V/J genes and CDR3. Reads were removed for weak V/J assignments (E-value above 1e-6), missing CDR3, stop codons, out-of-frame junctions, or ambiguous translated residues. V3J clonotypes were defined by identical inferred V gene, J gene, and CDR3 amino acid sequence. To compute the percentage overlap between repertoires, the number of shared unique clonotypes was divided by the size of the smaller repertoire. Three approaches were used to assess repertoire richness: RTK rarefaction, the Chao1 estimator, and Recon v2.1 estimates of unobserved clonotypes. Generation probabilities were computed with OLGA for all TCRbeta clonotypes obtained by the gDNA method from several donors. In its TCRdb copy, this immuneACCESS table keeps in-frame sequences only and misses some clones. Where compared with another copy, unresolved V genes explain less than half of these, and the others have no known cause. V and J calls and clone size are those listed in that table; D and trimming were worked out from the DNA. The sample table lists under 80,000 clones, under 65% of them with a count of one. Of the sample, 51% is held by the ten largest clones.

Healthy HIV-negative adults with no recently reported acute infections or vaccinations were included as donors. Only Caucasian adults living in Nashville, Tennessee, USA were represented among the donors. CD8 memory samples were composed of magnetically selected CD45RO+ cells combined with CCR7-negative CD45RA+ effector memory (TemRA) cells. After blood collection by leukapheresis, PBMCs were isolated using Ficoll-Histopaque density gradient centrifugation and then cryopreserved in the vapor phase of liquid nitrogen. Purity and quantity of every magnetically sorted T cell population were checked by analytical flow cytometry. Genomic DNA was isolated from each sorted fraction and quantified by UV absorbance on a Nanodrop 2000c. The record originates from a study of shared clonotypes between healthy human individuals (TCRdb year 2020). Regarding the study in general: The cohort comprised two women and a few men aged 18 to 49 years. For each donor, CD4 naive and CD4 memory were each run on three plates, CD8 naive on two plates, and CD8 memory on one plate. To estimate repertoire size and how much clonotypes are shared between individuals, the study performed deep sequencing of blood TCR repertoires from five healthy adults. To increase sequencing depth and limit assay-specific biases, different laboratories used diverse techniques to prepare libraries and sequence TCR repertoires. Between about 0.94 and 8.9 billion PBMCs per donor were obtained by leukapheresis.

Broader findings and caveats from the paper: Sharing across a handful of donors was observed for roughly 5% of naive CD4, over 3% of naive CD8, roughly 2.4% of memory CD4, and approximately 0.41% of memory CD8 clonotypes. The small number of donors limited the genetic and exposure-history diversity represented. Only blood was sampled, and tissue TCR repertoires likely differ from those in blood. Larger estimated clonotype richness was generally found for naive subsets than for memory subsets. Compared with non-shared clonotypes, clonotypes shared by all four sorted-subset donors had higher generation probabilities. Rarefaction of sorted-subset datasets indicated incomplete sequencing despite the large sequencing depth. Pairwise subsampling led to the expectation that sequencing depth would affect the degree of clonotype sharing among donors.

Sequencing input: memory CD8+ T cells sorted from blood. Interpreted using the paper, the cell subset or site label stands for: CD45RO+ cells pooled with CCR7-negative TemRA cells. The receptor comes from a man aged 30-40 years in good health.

The sequenced DNA is TGTGCCAGCAGCCCGAGAAGCCCCCGGATCTCCTACGAGCAGTACTTC. Translated, this gives CASSPRSPRISYEQYF. This sequence uses TRBV7-2 and TRBJ2-7, with the D gene too uncertain to name. V is shortened by 5 bases, J by 0 bases, and the region joining them spans 17 bases. CDR1 SGHTA and CDR2 FQGNSA were looked up in the germline V gene. There are 16 amino acids in the CDR3, from cysteine to phenylalanine inclusive. Kept here is only the CDR3 DNA, which spans 48 bases and is read in frame from base 1.